This TCR beta chain was captured in a study of T cell responses to AZD1222 COVID-19 vaccine. Clones were read by immunoSEQ multiplex PCR, and TCRdb kept only the in-frame ones, dropping some. This table has 150,000 or so clones, 92% appearing once. V lost 6 bases and J lost 6; bases outside the gene matches: 4. CDR3 size: 13 residues. CDR1 is SEHNR and CDR2 is FQNEAQ in the germline V gene (reference sequence). Sequenced here: peripheral blood, sampled 28 days after the second AZD1222 dose. The rearrangement joins TRBV7-9 to TRBJ2-1; TRBD1 aligns across 8 bases. The TCR sequence derives from an adult who received the AZD1222 COVID-19 vaccine. As DNA, the CDR3 is TGTGCCAGCAGTCTACAGGGGGGCAATGAGCAGTTCTTC. Translation gives CASSLQGGNEQFF.